The T cell receptor (beta chain) described here comes from a study of response to subunit inactivated influenza vaccine. In TCRdb, the RT-PCR reads were re-called with MiXCR into one record per CDR3 protein. The sample has around 520,000 distinct CDR3 sequences; 25% are singletons. Germline CDR1 and CDR2: SQVTM and ANQGSEA. V lost 4 bases and J lost 4; bases outside the gene matches: 0. The CDR3 covers 12 residues. The gene calls are TRBV29-1 and TRBJ1-2; 10 bases map to TRBD1. The origin of this receptor is a man between 50 and 59 years old who received an inactivated influenza vaccine. Sequencing used CD4+ T cells sorted from PBMCs, obtained roughly 5 days after vaccination. Written as DNA, the CDR3 is TGCAGCGTTGGGGACAGGGGCTATGGCTACACCTTC. Protein: CSVGDRGYGYTF.